The sequence of this T cell receptor beta chain was determined in a study of CD4 T cell repertoires in COVID-19. Study-level background: Other coronavirus spike proteins restimulated relabeled CFSE-low cells expanded with IL-2 for 10 days.

These patients had recovered from COVID-19 ranging mild to severe. The germline CDR1 and CDR2 sequences are SGHRS and YFSETQ. The CDR3 has 16 residues. The V end lost 4 bases, the J end lost 5 bases, and 21 bases lay between the germline ends. Data came from immunoSEQ multiplex PCR; TCRdb stores just in-frame clones and leaves some out. The repertoire holds more than 65,000 clones, 83% seen once, with 0.45% to 0.7% in the top ten. This chain connects TRBV5-1 to TRBJ2-5; D uncertain. The sequence derives from a human donor who had COVID-19. The source was CD4+ T cells from peripheral blood, collected after recovery from COVID-19. The CDR3 DNA reads as TGCGCCAGCAGCGAGGACCGGGCCCTAAGAAGGGAGACCCAGTACTTC. Amino acid sequence: CASSEDRALRRETQYF. Based on the CDR3 plus reference TRBV5-1 and TRBJ2-5, the full variable domain is KAGVTQTPRYLIKTRGQQVTLSCSPISGHRSVSWYQQTPGQGLQFLFEYFSETQRNKGNFPGRFSGRQFSNSRSEMNVSTLELGDSALYLCASSEDRALRRETQYFGPGTRLLVL.